This T cell receptor beta chain appears in the sequencing data of a study of beta chain features in type 1 diabetes. Study-wide findings and caveats: Patients and controls would be equally affected if PCR favored shorter templates. When Type 1 diabetes patients were examined, their TCRB CDR3s proved moderately but significantly shorter in all four CD4+ subsets. VDJ junctions in type 1 diabetes patients carried more deletions and fewer insertions.

The germline CDR1 and CDR2 sequences are SGHRS and YFSETQ. Losses at the gene ends were 3 bases for V and 5 bases for J; bases not matched to a gene: 16. The CDR3 has 17 residues. Of note for this clone: Its antigen is as yet unknown.

Since all of the isolated RNA was reverse transcribed, expressed TCRB transcripts were what got sequenced. Measured with immunoSEQ multiplex PCR; TCRdb has only the in-frame clones, and not every one. Of 310,000 or so clones listed, 15% are singletons. Without exception, sorted populations had purity beyond 95%. The chain combines TRBV5-1 with TRBJ2-5; 7 bases line up with TRBD1. The sample was naive CD4+ T cells from blood. This TCR was recovered from a young man with type 1 diabetes. CDR3: CASSSLGLTGDGETQYF. The CDR3 DNA is TGCGCCAGCAGCTCCCTTGGACTTACAGGGGACGGGGAGACCCAGTACTTC.